The 25 T cell receptor beta chains in this list originate from one sample, sequenced in a study of cytomegalovirus exposure and HLA in healthy donors. A multiplex PCR was run with 60 Vbeta primers and 13 Jbeta primers. The protocol was immunoSEQ multiplex PCR, while the TCRdb copy is restricted to in-frame clones and leaves out a portion. This sample yields about 190,000 clones, of which around 67% are seen a single time; 2.5% to 4% belongs to the top ten. Input material: PBMCs. The receptors originated from a woman aged 25 to 39 in good health and CMV-seropositive.

This clone turned up a few times. The chain is built from TRBV13 and TRBJ2-7; the match to TRBD2 covers 9 bases. J gave up 0 bases and V 0 bases, and 3 bases lay outside the gene matches. This CDR3 is built from 16 residues. CDR1 PRHDT and CDR2 FYEKMQ come from the germline V gene (reference sequence). Here the CDR3 DNA reads TGTGCCAGCAGCTTAGGGCTAGCGGGGAGCTCCTACGAGCAGTACTTC. This encodes CASSLGLAGSSYEQYF. Drawing the rest from reference TRBV13 and TRBJ2-7, the complete variable domain is AAGVIQSPRHLIKEKRETATLKCYPIPRHDTVYWYQQGPGQDPQFLISFYEKMQSDKGSIPDRFSAQQFSDYHSELNMSSLELGDSALYFCASSLGLAGSSYEQYFGPGTRLTVT.

The V and J genes are TRBV7-2 and TRBJ2-2, with D possibly being TRBD1 (5 bases). Germline CDR1 and CDR2: SGHTA and FQGNSA. The CDR3 has 15 amino acids. V was shortened by 1 base and J by 7 bases, with 13 bases between the two germline ends. The CDR3 loop reads CASSLVQGGRGELFF. DNA for the CDR3: TGTGCCAGCAGCTTAGTTCAGGGCGGCCGCGGGGAGCTGTTTTTT.

V usage is TRBV12-5 and J usage is TRBJ2-5, with D maybe TRBD1 (6 bases). The DNA matches TRBJ2-7 better at its end, which makes the J call doubtful. Germline V gives CDR1 LGHNT, CDR2 FRNRAP. The CDR3 loop spans 15 amino acids. The CDR3 DNA is TGTGCTAGTGGTTTGGGATACAGGGATGGCCACGAGCAGTACTTC. This encodes CASGLGYRDGHEQYF.

This clone has just one count. Additional DNA sequences in this sample encode the identical CDR3. The V call is TRBV5-1, the J call TRBJ2-5, with no clear D. The CDR3 extends over 13 amino acids. The germline V and J ends were trimmed by 0 bases and 1 base, with 4 bases remaining between them. Germline lookup yields CDR1 SGHRS and CDR2 YFSETQ. CDR3 sequence (DNA): TGCGCCAGCAGCTTGGACAGCCAAGAGACCCAGTACTTC. This translates into CASSLDSQETQYF.

The J gene is TRBJ1-5, the V gene TRBV28, with a weak D call TRBD1 (5 bases). The V and J ends lost 5 bases and 6 bases respectively, with 17 bases between them. There are 15 residues in the CDR3. Germline assignment: CDR1 MDHEN and CDR2 SYDVKM. The CDR3 spells CASSPETVVSQPQHF. The DNA of the CDR3 is TGTGCCAGCAGTCCTGAGACAGTGGTAAGTCAGCCCCAGCATTTT. Variable domain in full (rest from reference TRBV28 and TRBJ1-5): DVKVTQSSRYLVKRTGEKVFLECVQDMDHENMFWYRQDPGLGLRLIYFSYDVKMKEKGDIPEGYSVSREKKERFSLILESASTNQTSMYLCASSPETVVSQPQHFGDGTRLSIL.

The rearrangement links TRBV28 to TRBJ1-1; 7 bases align to TRBD1. The CDR3 extends over 15 amino acids. Trimming cost V 2 bases and J 3 bases; bases outside gene matches: 6. The germline gives CDR1 MDHEN, CDR2 SYDVKM. The CDR3 is CASSLPKGAYTEAFF. In DNA form, the CDR3 reads TGTGCCAGCAGTTTACCGAAGGGGGCCTACACTGAAGCTTTCTTT.

This rearrangement joins TRBV10-3 to TRBJ1-4; possibly TRBD1 for D (5 bases). The CDR3 is 13 amino acids. CDR1 and CDR2 from the germline V gene are ENHRY and SYGVKD. V was pared by 6 bases and J by 4 bases, with 9 bases between. The CDR3 loop reads CAIRGEGNEKLFF. CDR3 sequence (DNA): TGTGCCATCAGAGGGGAGGGTAATGAAAAACTGTTTTTT.

V and J are TRBV19 and TRBJ1-1; TRBD1 agrees at 8 bases. The germline V gene encodes CDR1 LNHDA and CDR2 SQIVND (reference sequence). The CDR3 has 17 residues. V dropped 4 bases and J dropped 0; count of bases not matched to a gene: 10. CDR3 loop: CASSTLAGTGLNTEAFF. CDR3 nucleotides: TGTGCCAGTAGTACCCTGGCCGGGACAGGTTTGAACACTGAAGCTTTCTTT.

This clone was counted only a few times. The CDR3 sequence: CASSYETGTGELFF. The CDR3 DNA follows: TGTGCCAGCAGCTACGAGACTGGGACCGGGGAGCTGTTTTTT. The chain carries TRBV13 and TRBJ2-2; D gene unclear. The V end lost 4 bases, the J end lost 5 bases, and 11 bases lay between the germline ends. Looked up from germline, CDR1 is PRHDT and CDR2 is FYEKMQ (reference sequence). The CDR3 loop spans 14 amino acids.

J is TRBJ2-1 and V is TRBV5-4; D is perhaps TRBD2 (5 bases). There are 14 residues in the CDR3. Per the germline V gene, CDR1 is SGHNT and CDR2 is YYREEE (reference sequence). Trimming took off 3 bases at V and 8 bases at J, with 15 bases between the two ends. CDR3: CASSWDTSLYEQFF. The CDR3 DNA is TGTGCCAGCAGCTGGGATACTAGTTTATATGAGCAGTTCTTC.

The chain recombines TRBV4-1 with TRBJ2-7; 9 bases align to TRBD1. The V gene's germline CDR1 is MGHRA and CDR2 YSYEKL. The CDR3 runs to 19 residues. With 1 base clipped from V and 3 bases from J, the junction kept 16 bases outside the gene matches. CDR3 sequence (DNA): TGCGCCAGCAGCCAAGTCACGAGGGACGCGGGACAGGGATTCTACGAGCAGTACTTC. Amino acid sequence: CASSQVTRDAGQGFYEQYF.

This clone showed up just a few times. The chain is built from TRBV19 and TRBJ1-5; D possibly corresponds to TRBD1 (6 bases). Germline loops: CDR1 LNHDA, CDR2 SQIVND (reference sequence). The CDR3 runs to 20 residues. Deletions cut 5 bases from V and 2 bases from J, with 28 bases between. This CDR3 is CASSSPPDGRGRKGNQPQHF. The CDR3 coding sequence is TGTGCCAGTAGTTCCCCTCCGGACGGGCGGGGGCGAAAGGGCAATCAGCCCCAGCATTTT.

Ten or more counts support this clone. CDR3 residues: CASSAQGGNTEAFF. Written as DNA, the CDR3 is TGTGCCAGCAGCGCACAGGGTGGGAACACTGAAGCTTTCTTT. V is TRBV7-2 and J is TRBJ1-1, with a tentative D call TRBD1 (6 bases). V gave up 5 bases and J gave up 1 base, with 11 bases separating them. CDR1 and CDR2 from the germline V gene are SGHTA and FQGNSA. The CDR3 consists of 14 residues.

The chain uses TRBV7-2 and TRBJ2-1, with 11 bases matching TRBD2. V lost 6 bases to trimming and J lost 9 bases; unmatched junction nucleotides: 7. The CDR3 contains 14 residues. Germline CDR1 and CDR2: SGHTA and FQGNSA. The CDR3 here is CASRPLAGVREQFF. The CDR3, as DNA: TGTGCCAGCAGGCCACTAGCGGGAGTACGTGAGCAGTTCTTC.

The CDR3, as DNA: TGTGCCAGCAGCTTGTACAGGGGTAGGACCACTGAAGCTTTCTTT. As protein: CASSLYRGRTTEAFF. The rearrangement joins TRBV5-6 to TRBJ1-1; TRBD1 matches at 7 bases. V lost 1 base to trimming and J lost 4 bases; unmatched junction nucleotides: 7. CDR3 length: 15 residues. Germline assignment: CDR1 SGHDT and CDR2 YYEEEE.

This clone was seen a handful of times. CDR3 in DNA: TGTGCCAGCAGCTTTCGGGGGACAGGGGCCTACGAGCAGTACTTC. Translated: CASSFRGTGAYEQYF. This sequence joins TRBV5-6 and TRBJ2-7; 10 nucleotides align to TRBD1. The length of the CDR3 is 15 residues. V trimming: 2 bases; J trimming: 2 bases; junction bases outside the gene matches: 4. CDR1 is SGHDT, CDR2 YYEEEE, per germline.

J is TRBJ2-3 and V is TRBV6-1; 7 bases are a match to TRBD2. Unmatched junction bases numbered 4, after V lost 7 bases and J lost 0 bases. The CDR3 contains 14 residues. CDR1 is MNHNS and CDR2 is SASEGT in the germline V gene. Here the CDR3 reads CASTFSGSTDTQYF. The CDR3 bases are TGTGCCAGCACGTTTAGCGGGAGCACAGATACGCAGTATTTT.

A remark on this clone: The same CDR3 can be traced to other DNA sequences in this sample. The rearrangement links TRBV6-1 to TRBJ2-7; D is undetermined. With 3 bases removed from V and 1 base from J, the gap between germline ends came to 7 bases. The CDR3 has 13 amino acids. From germline, CDR1 is MNHNS and CDR2 SASEGT. Written as DNA, the CDR3 is TGTGCCAGCAGTGAGAGTATATCCTACGAGCAGTACTTC. Translating gives CASSESISYEQYF.

The rearrangement uses TRBV4-1 and TRBJ1-1, with D perhaps TRBD1 (5 bases). Germline V CDR1 and CDR2: MGHRA, YSYEKL. The CDR3 sequence is 15 residues long. Between the trimmed V and J ends, which lost 4 bases and 1 base, there was a span of 13 bases. The CDR3 reads CASSPRGDSNTEAFF. In DNA form, the CDR3 reads TGCGCCAGCAGCCCCCGGGGGGATTCGAACACTGAAGCTTTCTTT.

The rearrangement joins TRBV27 to TRBJ2-3, with D maybe TRBD1 (5 bases). CDR3 size: 15 residues. Trimming stripped 3 bases from V and 2 bases from J, with 12 bases between. Germline values: CDR1 MNHEY, CDR2 SMNVEV (reference sequence). For the CDR3, the DNA is TGTGCCAGCAGTTTGGGGCGCGGAACCACAGATACGCAGTATTTT. Protein: CASSLGRGTTDTQYF.

The chain joins TRBV28 to TRBJ1-5; D is uncertain. V was clipped by 3 bases and J by 0 bases, with 9 bases between them. Germline V lookup: CDR1 MDHEN, CDR2 SYDVKM. The CDR3 runs 15 residues. CDR3 sequence reads: CASSLQAYSNQPQHF. The CDR3 nucleotides are TGTGCCAGCAGTTTGCAGGCTTATAGCAATCAGCCCCAGCATTTT.

This clone was counted only a few times. V and J are TRBV5-4 and TRBJ2-7, with D possibly TRBD1 on 5 matching bases. The CDR3 has 16 amino acids. Germline V gene sequence: CDR1 SGHNT, CDR2 YYREEE (reference sequence). V was trimmed by 4 bases and J by 5 bases, leaving 22 bases between them. As DNA, the CDR3 is TGTGCCAGCAGCCTCCCCTCCCCTAGGGGCCAAGACGAGCAGTACTTC. Translating it yields CASSLPSPRGQDEQYF.

This clone was recorded once. This chain uses TRBV27 with TRBJ2-7; D unclear. Germline loops: CDR1 MNHEY, CDR2 SMNVEV (reference sequence). The V gene lost 5 bases and the J gene lost 2 bases, with 16 bases spanning the gap. CDR3 length equals 15 residues. The CDR3 DNA is TGTGCCAGCAGTAACCACGAGGTTACCACCTACGAGCAGTACTTC. This codes for CASSNHEVTTYEQYF.

J is TRBJ2-1 and V is TRBV29-1, with D uncertain. Germline loops: CDR1 SQVTM, CDR2 ANQGSEA. CDR3 size: 13 residues. V was shortened by 4 bases and J by 1 base, with 8 bases between the two germline ends. As DNA, the CDR3 is TGCAGCGTTGGAACAGTTTCCTACAATGAGCAGTTCTTC. Translation: CSVGTVSYNEQFF.

The CDR3 DNA reads TGTGCCAGCAGCCAAGGGGCGGGGGGACGGCAAGGAACCCAGTACTTC. Translating gives CASSQGAGGRQGTQYF. The chain carries TRBV11-2 and TRBJ2-5; the match to TRBD2 covers 8 bases. Germline lookup yields CDR1 SGHAT and CDR2 FQNNGV. This CDR3 has 16 residues. J lost 8 bases, V lost 5 bases, and 16 bases had no gene match.